A single sample is the source of the 19 T cell receptor beta chains below, sequenced in a study of blood T cell repertoires in COVID-19. Some clones are missing from TCRdb's copy, which holds only in-frame ones; the method was immunoSEQ multiplex PCR. The sample shows 100,000 to 130,000 clones, around 64% of them seen only once. The sequenced sample consisted of peripheral blood. The receptors come from a woman between 40 and 50 years old with acute or convalescent COVID-19.

This chain connects TRBV7-6 to TRBJ2-2, with a weak D call TRBD1 (5 bases). Trimming removed 0 bases from V and 7 bases from J, with 12 bases in between. The length of the CDR3 is 15 residues. Germline loops: CDR1 SGHVS, CDR2 FNYEAQ. The CDR3 loop is CASSLAREAGGELFF. The CDR3 nucleotides are TGTGCCAGCAGCTTAGCCAGGGAAGCTGGCGGGGAGCTGTTTTTT. Full variable domain (rest looked up from reference TRBV7-6 and TRBJ2-2): GAGVSQSPRYKVTKRGQDVALRCDPISGHVSLYWYRQALGQGPEFLTYFNYEAQQDKSGLPNDRFSAERPEGSISTLTIQRTEQRDSAMYRCASSLAREAGGELFFGEGSRLTVL.

The V call is TRBV5-8, the J call TRBJ1-6; 8 bases line up with TRBD1. The ends lost 3 bases at V and 11 bases at J; junction bases unmatched: 7. The germline gives CDR1 SGHTS, CDR2 YDEGEE. The length of the CDR3 is 14 residues. The DNA of the CDR3 is TGTGCCAGCAGCTCGACAGGGGCGTTTGCACCCCTCCACTTT. Its translation is CASSSTGAFAPLHF.

V gene TRBV28 combines with J gene TRBJ1-2, with a possible D match to TRBD1 (6 bases). The CDR3 covers 14 residues. Germline V gene data show CDR1 as MDHEN and CDR2 as SYDVKM. V was shortened by 4 bases and J by 4 bases, with 13 bases between the two germline ends. The CDR3 nucleotides are TGTGCCAGCAGTTATGGGACACCCTCCTATGGCTACACCTTC. It codes for CASSYGTPSYGYTF.

This clone showed up just once. The chain carries TRBV3-1 (or the pseudogene TRBV3-2) and TRBJ1-5; maybe TRBD1 (6 bases). V gave up 4 bases and J gave up 5 bases, with 9 bases separating them. CDR1 LGHDT and CDR2 YNNKEL come from the germline V gene (reference sequence). This CDR3 has 13 amino acids. Written as DNA, the CDR3 is TGTGCCAGCAGCCGGGGGGGCCATCAGCCCCAGCATTTT. Translating gives CASSRGGHQPQHF.

The CDR3 loop reads CASSTGPNYGYTF. In DNA, the CDR3 is TGTGCCAGCAGTACTGGGCCTAACTATGGCTACACCTTC. The rearrangement joins TRBV2 to TRBJ1-2; D unclear. Trimming removed 5 bases at V and 0 bases at J, with 7 bases between. Germline CDR1 SNHLY, CDR2 FYNNEI. The CDR3 is 13 amino acids.

This chain connects TRBV7-9 to TRBJ2-1, with D unresolved. This CDR3 has 12 residues. Germline CDR1 reads SEHNR; CDR2 reads FQNEAQ (reference sequence). Between the trimmed V and J ends, which lost 2 bases and 8 bases, there was a span of 7 bases. The CDR3 DNA reads as TGTGCCAGCAGCTTAAGTGCAGATGAGCAGTTCTTC. Residues: CASSLSADEQFF.

The V gene is TRBV5-1, the J gene TRBJ1-6; 7 bases match TRBD1. The CDR3 is made up of 15 amino acids. V was clipped by 5 bases and J by 5 bases; unmatched bases: 7. CDR1 and CDR2 from the germline V gene are SGHRS and YFSETQ. The CDR3 region has the DNA TGCGCCAGCAGTCCGACAGGGAATGATAATTCACCCCTCCACTTT. It specifies CASSPTGNDNSPLHF.

The rearrangement uses TRBV28 and TRBJ2-2; D not certain. Trimming shortened V by 3 bases and J by 2 bases, and 4 bases separated the two germline ends. This CDR3 is built from 13 residues. From germline, CDR1 is MDHEN and CDR2 SYDVKM. CDR3 nucleotides: TGTGCCAGCAGTTTTGGCAACACCGGGGAGCTGTTTTTT. This gives the protein CASSFGNTGELFF.

The chain is built from TRBV6-4 and TRBJ2-3; tentatively, D is TRBD2 (6 bases). The CDR3 contains 13 residues. Germline CDR1 reads MRHNA; CDR2 reads SNTAGT. V was pared by 10 bases and J by 2 bases, with 13 bases between. CDR3 DNA: TGTGCCACCCGACTAGAGCTCACAGATACGCAGTATTTT. Translating gives CATRLELTDTQYF.

J is TRBJ1-5 and V is TRBV7-2, with 8 bases that match TRBD1. Germline V gives CDR1 SGHTA, CDR2 FQGNSA. V shed 1 base and J 6 bases; nucleotides not matched to a gene: 5. This CDR3 comprises 15 residues. CDR3 protein: CASSLEGQASQPQHF. CDR3 coding DNA: TGTGCCAGCAGCTTAGAGGGACAGGCGAGTCAGCCCCAGCATTTT.

About this clone: Other nucleotide sequences from this sample produce the same CDR3. The chain recombines TRBV27 with TRBJ1-6; 8 bases map to TRBD1. The CDR3 sequence is 14 residues long. With 6 bases clipped from V and 8 bases from J, the junction kept 6 bases outside the gene matches. Germline V gene sequence: CDR1 MNHEY, CDR2 SMNVEV (reference sequence). The CDR3 DNA reads as TGTGCCAGCAGCCTAGACAGGGGATATTCACCCCTCCACTTT. This encodes CASSLDRGYSPLHF.

This clone was picked up a small number of times. As DNA, the CDR3 is TGTGCCAGCAGCCAAGATTGGACAGGGGGCTACGAGCAGTACTTC. This sequence encodes CASSQDWTGGYEQYF. The gene calls are TRBV4-2 and TRBJ2-7; 10 positions match TRBD1. The length of the CDR3 is 15 residues. Germline lookup yields CDR1 LGHNA and CDR2 YNFKEQ. Germline trimming cut 0 bases from V and 3 bases from J; bases unmatched to any gene: 2.

V and J are TRBV24-1 and TRBJ2-3; D possibly corresponds to TRBD2 (7 bases). CDR1 and CDR2 (germline): KGHDR, SFDVKD. Trimming took 0 bases from V and 3 from J, leaving 18 bases between them. The CDR3 runs to 18 residues. CDR3 sequence: CATSDLQGGGTGTDTQYF. DNA of the CDR3: TGTGCCACCAGTGATTTGCAGGGCGGGGGCACCGGGACAGATACGCAGTATTTT.

This clone was found many times. The rearrangement uses TRBV5-1 and TRBJ2-7; 7 nucleotides align to TRBD1. Germline V gene data show CDR1 as SGHRS and CDR2 as YFSETQ. CDR3 length equals 14 residues. V shed 4 bases and J 4 bases; nucleotides not matched to a gene: 8. CDR3 protein: CASSKGTDIYEQYF. In DNA form, the CDR3 reads TGCGCCAGCAGCAAGGGGACAGACATTTACGAGCAGTACTTC.

V and J are TRBV5-6 and TRBJ2-7; the D is unclear. Germline V gives CDR1 SGHDT, CDR2 YYEEEE. V dropped 0 bases and J dropped 5 bases, with 9 bases sitting between them. The CDR3 spans 13 residues. Written as DNA, the CDR3 is TGTGCCAGCAGCTTGGGTCTCAGAAACGAGCAGTACTTC. This codes for CASSLGLRNEQYF.

The J gene is TRBJ1-6, the V gene TRBV11-2, with no clear D. Deletions cut 5 bases from V and 5 bases from J, with 13 bases between. Germline loops: CDR1 SGHAT, CDR2 FQNNGV. This CDR3 region has 15 residues. CDR3 sequence reads: CASSVSGFNNSPLHF. The CDR3 DNA sequence: TGTGCCAGCAGCGTGTCGGGGTTCAATAATTCACCCCTCCACTTT.

The V gene is TRBV3-1 (or the pseudogene TRBV3-2), the J gene TRBJ2-6, with 8 bases lining up with TRBD1. Germline CDR1 is LGHDT and CDR2 is YNNKEL (reference sequence). The V and J ends lost 0 bases and 1 base, in that order; junction bases with no gene match: 8. This CDR3 is built from 19 residues. The CDR3 sequence is CASSQDRRQGLSGANVLTF. The DNA for the CDR3 is TGTGCCAGCAGCCAAGATCGGAGACAGGGGCTTTCTGGGGCCAACGTCCTGACTTTC.

On this clone: A much larger clone differs by one base, so this may be a read error. This sequence joins TRBV7-2 and TRBJ1-2, with D possibly TRBD1 on 5 matching bases. CDR1 is SGHTA, CDR2 FQGNSA, per germline. CDR3 length equals 16 residues. The germline V and J ends were trimmed by 1 base and 4 bases, with 16 bases remaining between them. The CDR3 DNA reads TGTGCCAGCAGCTTAGAGGGGTGGGCACAGCTCTATGGCTACACCTTC. It specifies CASSLEGWAQLYGYTF.

This clone was seen only a few times. The CDR3 spells CATRGQLNEKLFF. The CDR3 nucleotides read TGTGCCACTCGAGGGCAGTTGAATGAAAAACTGTTTTTT. This chain joins TRBV10-3 and TRBJ1-4; no reliable D call. V was shortened by 10 bases and J by 5 bases, with 14 bases between the two germline ends. This CDR3 comprises 13 residues. Germline CDR1 and CDR2: ENHRY and SYGVKD.